This passage covers 32 T cell receptor beta chains from one sample sequenced in a study of OX40 agonist ivuxolimab in advanced cancers. Libraries were prepared by immunoSEQ multiplex PCR; TCRdb keeps only in-frame clonotypes and omits some of them. The data contain some 17,000 clones, roughly 83% of them singletons. The sample here was CD4+ or CD8+ T cells sorted from blood, taken in a trial of the OX40 agonist ivuxolimab. These receptors were collected from an adult with an advanced solid tumor such as melanoma, head and neck, liver or kidney cancer.

The rearrangement links TRBV2 to TRBJ2-7, with a tentative D call TRBD1 (5 bases). Germline assignment: CDR1 SNHLY and CDR2 FYNNEI. Trimming cost V 3 bases and J 6 bases, with 9 bases left between them. The CDR3 runs to 12 residues. The CDR3 here is CASSEAGPEQYF. The CDR3 DNA reads as TGTGCCAGCAGTGAGGCAGGGCCCGAGCAGTACTTC.

V is TRBV27 and J is TRBJ2-7; TRBD1 matches at 10 bases. Germline V lookup: CDR1 MNHEY, CDR2 SMNVEV (reference sequence). The V and J ends lost 4 bases and 6 bases, in that order; junction bases with no gene match: 12. This CDR3 spans 16 amino acids. Here the CDR3 reads CASSSRPGQGHIEQYF. The CDR3 region has the DNA TGTGCCAGCAGTTCAAGACCGGGACAGGGGCACATCGAGCAGTACTTC.

The V and J genes are TRBV10-1 and TRBJ1-5; D is uncertain. Trimming took 9 bases from V and 7 from J, leaving 7 bases between them. This CDR3 has 10 amino acids. The V gene's germline CDR1 is WNHNN and CDR2 SYGVQD (reference sequence). This CDR3 is CASASQPQHF. The CDR3 nucleotides are TGCGCCAGTGCTAGCCAGCCCCAGCATTTT.

This clone is medium-sized (0.01 to 0.1%). V is TRBV18 and J is TRBJ2-7; D may be TRBD1 (5 bases). Trimming took 3 bases from V and 4 from J, leaving 16 bases between them. CDR3 length equals 15 residues. Germline V gene data show CDR1 as KGHSH and CDR2 as LQKENI. CDR3: CASSPSAGQRYEQYF. The CDR3, as DNA: TGTGCCAGCTCACCGTCCGCAGGGCAGAGATACGAGCAGTACTTC.

The chain is built from TRBV19 and TRBJ1-1; no reliable D call. Per germline, CDR1 LNHDA and CDR2 SQIVND (reference sequence). The CDR3 contains 11 residues. V lost 1 base and J 9 bases, leaving 6 bases between the germline ends. In DNA, the CDR3 is TGTGCCAGTAGTATAGGCAAGAAAGCTTTCTTT. It codes for CASSIGKKAFF.

This chain's CDR3 is CASQHKGYGTGTYEQYF. The CDR3 DNA follows: TGTGCCAGCCAACACAAAGGTTACGGGACAGGGACCTACGAGCAGTACTTC. V is TRBV27 and J is TRBJ2-7; 9 nucleotides align to TRBD1. J was trimmed by 2 bases and V by 8 bases; bases with no gene match: 16. Germline CDR1 reads MNHEY; CDR2 reads SMNVEV (reference sequence). This CDR3 has 17 amino acids.

This CDR3 is CASSYSPGQNSPLHF. Here the CDR3 DNA reads TGTGCCAGCAGTTACTCGCCAGGGCAGAATTCACCCCTCCACTTT. J is TRBJ1-6 and V is TRBV6-5, with D tentatively TRBD1 (5 bases). The ends were cut back, 0 bases at V and 7 bases at J, with 10 bases in the middle. This CDR3 spans 15 amino acids. Germline CDR1 and CDR2: MNHEY and SVGAGI.

The chain has TRBV6-1 and TRBJ2-5; tentative D call: TRBD2 (5 bases). From germline, CDR1 is MNHNS and CDR2 SASEGT. V was trimmed by 5 bases and J by 7 bases, leaving 14 bases between them. This CDR3 contains 13 residues. The CDR3 DNA reads TGTGCCAGCAGTCTCAACGTCGCGGGGACCCAGTACTTC. Translated: CASSLNVAGTQYF.

The chain employs TRBV19 and TRBJ2-3, with 12 bases lining up with TRBD2. The CDR3 is 15 amino acids. V gave up 6 bases and J gave up 4 bases; unmatched junction bases: 5. Per the germline V gene, CDR1 is LNHDA and CDR2 is SQIVND (reference sequence). The CDR3 sequence is CASSRLAGAPDTQYF. The CDR3 DNA is TGTGCCAGTAGCCGACTAGCGGGGGCCCCAGATACGCAGTATTTT. The full variable domain, with the rest looked up from reference TRBV19 and TRBJ2-3, is DGGITQSPKYLFRKEGQNVTLSCEQNLNHDAMYWYRQDPGQGLRLIYYSQIVNDFQKGDIAEGYSVSREKKESFPLTVTSAQKNPTAFYLCASSRLAGAPDTQYFGPGTRLTVL.

This clone was counted a single time. The rearrangement joins TRBV28 to TRBJ1-6; TRBD1 might be the D (6 bases). Deletions cut 5 bases from V and 6 bases from J, with 14 bases between. The CDR3 spans 15 residues. Germline V gene sequence: CDR1 MDHEN, CDR2 SYDVKM. CDR3 nucleotide sequence: TGTGCCAGCAGTCTCCCACAGGGACGTAATTCACCCCTCCACTTT. Translating it yields CASSLPQGRNSPLHF.

The rearrangement uses TRBV6-5 and TRBJ2-3, with D tentatively TRBD2 (6 bases). This CDR3 is built from 15 residues. In germline, CDR1 is MNHEY, CDR2 SVGAGI. The ends were cut back, 4 bases at V and 1 base at J, with 12 bases in the middle. CDR3 nucleotides: TGTGCCAGCAGTTTCACCGGGACTGGCACAGATACGCAGTATTTT. Protein product: CASSFTGTGTDTQYF.

This CDR3 reads CASSQVGVVRSEQYF. In DNA, the CDR3 is TGCGCCAGCAGCCAAGTAGGAGTCGTACGGTCCGAGCAGTACTTC. The rearrangement links TRBV4-1 to TRBJ2-7; D gene unclear. V was trimmed by 1 base and J by 6 bases, leaving 16 bases between them. Germline V gene data show CDR1 as MGHRA and CDR2 as YSYEKL. This CDR3 is built from 15 residues.

The table lists this clone with a count of one. The CDR3 coding sequence is TGTGCCAGCAGCCCCATTAGCGGGGGCACAGATACGCAGTATTTT. Translating it yields CASSPISGGTDTQYF. The chain employs TRBV9 and TRBJ2-3, with 8 bases aligning to TRBD2. After removal of 4 bases from V and 1 base from J, the junction contained 5 bases not matched to a gene. The CDR3 loop spans 15 amino acids. Germline V lookup: CDR1 SGDLS, CDR2 YYNGEE.

CDR3 nucleotide sequence: TGTGCCAGCAGCACTCGGACCGTTAGACGAGAGACCCAGTACTTC. Protein product: CASSTRTVRRETQYF. V usage is TRBV7-2 and J usage is TRBJ2-5; D remains ambiguous. The length of the CDR3 is 15 residues. CDR1 and CDR2 (germline): SGHTA, FQGNSA. Between the trimmed V and J ends, which lost 5 bases and 4 bases, there was a span of 17 bases.

Only a few counts were recorded for this clone. The chain links TRBV28 to TRBJ1-3; D remains ambiguous. The germline V and J ends were trimmed by 5 bases and 2 bases, with 13 bases remaining between them. The CDR3 is 15 amino acids. The germline gives CDR1 MDHEN, CDR2 SYDVKM. The CDR3 is CASSPRPGAGNTIYF. The CDR3 DNA follows: TGTGCCAGCAGTCCCCGCCCGGGAGCTGGAAACACCATATATTTT.

This clone was observed a handful of times. No DNA is shown, since the ends of the CDR3 on it are uncertain; the CDR3 is the one TCRdb lists. V usage is TRBV28 and J usage is TRBJ1-2. The germline V gene encodes CDR1 MDHEN and CDR2 SYDVKM. Both ends counted, the CDR3 spans 12 residues. The CDR3 is CASTSLFGAGTF.

The CDR3 DNA sequence: TGTGCCAGCAGAACCTACCGGGACACCACCGGGGAGCTGTTTTTT. Protein: CASRTYRDTTGELFF. V gene TRBV27 combines with J gene TRBJ2-2; the D gene is possibly TRBD1 (6 bases). The CDR3 is 15 amino acids. Germline-derived CDR1 and CDR2 are MNHEY and SMNVEV (reference sequence). V lost 6 bases and J lost 4, with 15 bases in between.

The sample holds one count of this clone. J is TRBJ2-2 and V is TRBV5-4; D tentatively fits TRBD1 or TRBD2 (5 bases each). V was trimmed by 4 bases and J by 0 bases, leaving 10 bases between them. The length of the CDR3 is 15 residues. Per the germline V gene, CDR1 is SGHNT and CDR2 is YYREEE (reference sequence). In DNA, the CDR3 is TGTGCCAGCAGCCTGGGACGGGCGAACACCGGGGAGCTGTTTTTT. Translating it yields CASSLGRANTGELFF. Variable domain in full (rest from reference TRBV5-4 and TRBJ2-2): ETGVTQSPTHLIKTRGQQVTLRCSSQSGHNTVSWYQQALGQGPQFIFQYYREEENGRGNFPPRFSGLQFPNYSSELNVNALELDDSALYLCASSLGRANTGELFFGEGSRLTVL.

The chain carries TRBV6-1 and TRBJ2-1; a weak D match, TRBD1 (6 bases). The CDR3 has 13 residues. Germline CDR1 MNHNS, CDR2 SASEGT. Trimming stripped 8 bases from V and 5 bases from J, with 13 bases between. The CDR3 region is CASCRGINNEQFF. The CDR3 nucleotides are TGTGCCAGCTGCAGGGGTATCAACAATGAGCAGTTCTTC.

The CDR3: CASSQDWSAGEQFF. CDR3 DNA sequence: TGCGCCAGCAGCCAAGATTGGTCGGCCGGTGAGCAGTTCTTC. This chain links TRBV4-3 with TRBJ2-1; no reliable D call. V was cut by 0 bases and J by 9 bases, with 12 bases left in between. The CDR3 spans 14 residues. Germline V gene data show CDR1 as LGHNA and CDR2 as YSLEER.

The chain uses TRBV18 and TRBJ2-1; TRBD1 might be the D (6 bases). The CDR3 covers 16 residues. Trimming took 3 bases from V and 4 from J, leaving 16 bases between them. The germline gives CDR1 KGHSH, CDR2 LQKENI. This CDR3 reads CASSPPVRGPYNEQFF. CDR3 nucleotide sequence: TGTGCCAGCTCACCCCCGGTCAGGGGACCTTACAATGAGCAGTTCTTC. The variable domain in full, completed from reference TRBV18 and TRBJ2-1, reads NAGVMQNPRHLVRRRGQEARLRCSPMKGHSHVYWYRQLPEEGLKFMVYLQKENIIDESGMPKERFSAEFPKEGPSILRIQQVVRGDSAAYFCASSPPVRGPYNEQFFGPGTRLTVL.

In DNA, the CDR3 is TGTGCCAGCAGCCTAACGTCCGTGCGGGGGTCCCACGAGCAGTACTTC. It encodes CASSLTSVRGSHEQYF. This chain uses TRBV7-2 with TRBJ2-7; 7 bases are shared with TRBD2. There are 16 residues in the CDR3. Germline lookup yields CDR1 SGHTA and CDR2 FQGNSA. V was clipped by 5 bases and J by 5 bases; unmatched bases: 15.

This chain joins TRBV30 and TRBJ1-2; D gene ambiguous. Germline V lookup: CDR1 GTSNPN, CDR2 SVGIG (reference sequence). The CDR3 is 11 amino acids. V was clipped by 6 bases and J by 6 bases, with 11 bases between them. The CDR3 loop is CACTLLNGYTF. The CDR3 DNA is TGTGCCTGCACTTTACTGAATGGCTACACCTTC. Full variable domain (outside the CDR3, taken from reference TRBV30 and TRBJ1-2): SQTIHQWPATLVQPVGSPLSLECTVEGTSNPNLYWYRQAAGRGLQLLFYSVGIGQISSEVPQNLSASRPQDRQFILSSKKLLLSDSGFYLCACTLLNGYTFGSGTRLTVV.

The chain employs TRBV28 and TRBJ2-7; 10 bases map to TRBD2. The CDR3 contains 15 residues. Trimming at V came to 3 bases and at J to 6 bases, leaving 8 bases not matched to a gene. Germline CDR1 and CDR2: MDHEN and SYDVKM. The CDR3 DNA reads TGTGCCAGCAGTTTGAGTCTAGCGGGAGTTCTCGAGCAGTACTTC. The encoded protein is CASSLSLAGVLEQYF.

This chain links TRBV11-3 with TRBJ2-2; D not certain. V gave up 5 bases and J gave up 6 bases, with 4 bases separating them. The germline V gene encodes CDR1 SGHNT and CDR2 YENEEA. This CDR3 region has 11 residues. DNA for the CDR3: TGTGCCAGCAGCCAGGCCGGGGAGCTGTTTTTT. Its translation: CASSQAGELFF.

Only one count was recorded for this clone. V and J are TRBV9 and TRBJ2-5; TRBD2 aligns across 9 bases. The trim removed 5 bases at V and 2 bases at J, leaving 4 bases unmatched. There are 14 residues in the CDR3. Per the germline V gene, CDR1 is SGDLS and CDR2 is YYNGEE. As DNA, the CDR3 is TGTGCCAGCAGTCGGCGGGGGGGGCAAGAGACCCAGTACTTC. It codes for CASSRRGGQETQYF.

This clone came up once. This chain uses TRBV5-1 with TRBJ2-6; tentatively, D is TRBD1 (6 bases). The V gene lost 4 bases and the J gene lost 2 bases, with 10 bases spanning the gap. This CDR3 has 15 residues. Germline-derived CDR1 and CDR2 are SGHRS and YFSETQ. The CDR3 loop is CASSPPGAGANVLTF. The CDR3 bases are TGCGCCAGCAGCCCCCCAGGGGCTGGGGCCAACGTCCTGACTTTC.

V and J are TRBV29-1 and TRBJ1-1; no clear D. This CDR3 is 14 amino acids long. Germline V gene sequence: CDR1 SQVTM, CDR2 ANQGSEA. Trimming took 7 bases from V and 1 from J, leaving 16 bases between them. CDR3 DNA: TGCAGCGCCGAGGGTGCCCAGGAGAACACTGAAGCTTTCTTT. This gives the protein CSAEGAQENTEAFF.

This chain uses TRBV5-1 with TRBJ2-7, with D hard to call. This CDR3 has 15 residues. Trimming left V 0 bases short and J 0 bases short, with 10 bases between. Germline lookup yields CDR1 SGHRS and CDR2 YFSETQ. The CDR3 DNA reads as TGCGCCAGCAGCTTGGGAGGTTCACACTCCTACGAGCAGTACTTC. Amino acids: CASSLGGSHSYEQYF.

This clone occurred a few times. The rearrangement joins TRBV19 to TRBJ2-5, with TRBD2 as a possible D gene (5 bases). The CDR3 contains 14 residues. Germline CDR1 is LNHDA and CDR2 is SQIVND (reference sequence). Between the trimmed V and J ends, which lost 5 bases and 6 bases, there was a span of 16 bases. The CDR3 region is CASSAGVASQTQYF. The CDR3 DNA sequence: TGTGCCAGTAGTGCCGGGGTGGCCTCTCAGACCCAGTACTTC. Full variable domain (rest looked up from reference TRBV19 and TRBJ2-5): DGGITQSPKYLFRKEGQNVTLSCEQNLNHDAMYWYRQDPGQGLRLIYYSQIVNDFQKGDIAEGYSVSREKKESFPLTVTSAQKNPTAFYLCASSAGVASQTQYFGPGTRLLVL.

V and J are TRBV11-2 and TRBJ2-2; the match to TRBD1 covers 9 bases. Germline loops: CDR1 SGHAT, CDR2 FQNNGV. This CDR3 has 16 amino acids. Trimming took 1 base from V and 2 from J; bases not matched to a gene: 2. The CDR3 here is CASSLGTGVNTGELFF. CDR3 coding DNA: TGTGCCAGCAGCTTAGGGACAGGGGTTAACACCGGGGAGCTGTTTTTT.

This clone was seen a few times. The chain links TRBV7-8 to TRBJ2-7; D may match TRBD1 or TRBD2 (5 bases each). The V and J ends lost 1 base and 7 bases respectively, with 17 bases between them. CDR1 is SGHVS, CDR2 FQNEAQ, per germline. The length of the CDR3 is 15 residues. CDR3 sequence reads: CASSLGRRTTFEQYF. In DNA form, the CDR3 reads TGTGCCAGCAGCTTAGGCAGGAGGACAACCTTTGAGCAGTACTTC. The complete variable domain, with remaining parts taken from reference TRBV7-8 and TRBJ2-7, reads GAGVSQSPRYKVAKRGQDVALRCDPISGHVSLFWYQQALGQGPEFLTYFQNEAQLDKSGLPSDRFFAERPEGSVSTLKIQRTQQEDSAVYLCASSLGRRTTFEQYFGPGTRLTVT.